A single T cell receptor (beta chain) is shown here with its context. This clonotype was counted many times. Its binding antigen is unknown. No much larger clone exists at a distance of one base, and base qualities are not known. Receptor libraries were prepared by multiplex PCR. The instrument was an Illumina HiSeq 4000. iRepertoire HTBI primers and Arm-PCR amplification of CDR3 regions were used to construct TCR beta libraries. Before sequencing, the PCR products underwent gel purification. In the paper's pipeline: Gene usage analysis of CDR3 amino acid clonotypes used the 55 to 80 TRBV and 11 to 15 TRBJ segments found across samples. Filtered high-quality paired reads were merged into contigs using COPE and FqMerger. BLAST was used to align contigs to the IMGT TRBV, TRBD and TRBJ reference genes, and CDR3 was defined following IMGT. Any clonotype with a frequency above 0.1% was counted as a highly expanded clone. Shannon entropy served as the measure of repertoire diversity, while the Gini coefficient captured V-J evenness. Clonotypes shared by more than one individual were considered public. TCRdb reprocessing: public reads trimmed at Q25 with fastp, clones called with MiXCR, in-frame beta chains kept. Merged by CDR3 protein, the rows form single entries marked with the most common genes and DNA. TCRdb, rather than the study authors, made the V and J calls. Present in this sample are some 220,000 distinct CDR3 sequences, less than 20% of which were seen just once. The ten most abundant clones make up 12% of the sample.

Per the publication, the time point label means: newly diagnosed GD, antithyroid drugs for less than 3 months. For both TCR sequencing and RNA sequencing, RNA was extracted from PBMCs using TRIzol. The diagnosis of Graves' disease followed American Thyroid Association guidelines. Patients for the study were recruited at an endocrinology department in Xi'an, China. Each patient gave 7.5 to 10 milliliters of peripheral blood, collected in an EDTA anticoagulant tube. PBMCs were isolated by Ficoll Paque Plus density gradient separation without further T cell sorting. An Agilent 2100 Bioanalyzer and agarose gel were used to assess RNA quality, and a NanoDrop 2000 was used to measure RNA concentration. Spanning cysteine to phenylalanine, the CDR3 consists of 14 amino acids. Only the CDR3 DNA stays, 42 bases, in frame from base 1. V is cut by 3 bases and J by 4 bases, and the space between the germline ends is 13 bases. The germline V gene provides CDR1 SGHAT and CDR2 FQNNGV.

This sample was taken from a study of regulatory T cells in long-lasting Graves disease (dated by TCRdb to the early 2020s). Concerning the study at large: Antithyroid drugs had been taken for less than 3 months by newly diagnosed Graves' disease patients. A total of 33 samples underwent TCR sequencing: around 13 from persistent and roughly 20 from newly diagnosed Graves' disease patients. The study took place in China and was registered as a clinical trial. Peripheral blood TCR sequencing and RNA sequencing compared persistent Graves' disease patients with newly diagnosed Graves' disease patients.

The paper's findings and limits, for the study overall: Sequencing and analysis were limited to the TCR beta chain. Persistent Graves' disease patients showed lower TCR Shannon entropy and fewer highly expanded clones than newly diagnosed patients, suggesting clonal expansion. The small sample size was acknowledged by the authors as a limitation that may reduce accuracy. Only peripheral blood was studied, because thyroid tissue, the primary lesion, was inaccessible. TRBV28, TRBJ1-2 and TRBJ2-5 were preferentially used in persistent disease, while TRBV20-1 and TRBJ2-1 were favored in newly diagnosed disease. More public clonotypes were shared among persistent patients (more than 2,500) than among newly diagnosed patients (966).

These same records also appear under a second study, on T cells in Graves' hyperthyroidism and ophthalmopathy. The second study also describes: Stable Graves' hyperthyroidism was defined as the absence of progression to ophthalmopathy over 18 months of follow-up. Hyperthyroidism patients were aged 18 to 65 years and newly diagnosed, with disease duration of less than 2 months. Exclusion was applied to patients with uncontrolled infections, other autoimmune diseases, pregnancy or lactation. Diagnoses relied on clinical symptoms, serum thyroxine and TRAb, thyroid ultrasound and orbital computed tomography. The first round of RT-PCR for the TCR CDR3 was performed with the HTBI primer set and the Qiagen OneStep RT-PCR kit. Most expanded thyroid clonotypes (frequency above 0.001) were also found in blood, which suggests that blood repertoires may mirror thyroid immune responses. In cross-validation, a model built on a 13 V-J signature told ophthalmopathy apart from stable hyperthyroidism with less than 90% sensitivity and around 84% specificity, and in testing the same model reached 80%/75%. In validation, the model predicted progression to ophthalmopathy with approximately 71% sensitivity and about 73% specificity, a median of around six months before onset. To identify TCR V-J signatures that set the groups apart, the researchers used a discovery cohort of approximately 98 patients, made up of some 41 with Graves' ophthalmopathy and some 58 with stable Graves' hyperthyroidism. Whether ophthalmopathy could be predicted prospectively was tested in an independent validation cohort made up of 18 to 20 hyperthyroidism patients plus 17 patients who later progressed to ophthalmopathy. For training and testing, the 100 or so patients in the discovery cohort were randomly divided in a 7:3 ratio. Thyroid tissue and blood T-cell repertoires from about 6 Graves' hyperthyroidism patients were also compared in the study. After sampling, hyperthyroidism patients received methimazole starting at 30 mg daily, and ophthalmopathy patients received high-dose intravenous methylprednisolone. A second multiplex PCR round built the libraries, followed by size selection and purification. Libraries were sequenced paired-end with 100 bp reads on an Illumina HiSeq2000. Raw data were processed with SOAPnuke, discarding reads with adapters, uncalled bases, mean Phred below 15, or no exact constant-primer or identifier match. High-quality paired reads were merged using COPE v1.2.5, and each unique nucleotide sequence was defined as a clonotype. MiTCR v1.1 was used to align the clonotypes against IMGT TRBV, TRBD and TRBJ reference segments. The analysis included only V-J combinations with a frequency above 0.0001, which together covered roughly 99% of the repertoires. The TCS score was defined as the ratio of F50 (clonal expansion) to E x V (chaos), calculated using BLOSUM62-based TCRdist between CDR3 peptides within each V-J. Welch's t-statistics and random forest reduced 500 to 550 V-J features to some 14, which were used in a naive Bayes classifier (R e1071). No statistical method was used to fix the sample size in advance, and group allocation was not hidden from the investigators. TCR Vbeta CDR3 sequencing of 140 or so peripheral blood samples (about 45 ophthalmopathy, under 80 hyperthyroidism and some 17 progressor patients) is reported in the paper.

The sequence was obtained from a young woman with Graves disease. Donor details come from another sample of the same person, matched by shared clones. The rearrangement combines TRBV11-2 with TRBJ2-7; there is no confident call for the D gene. The sequencing here drew on peripheral blood mononuclear cells (PBMCs), taken at new diagnosis, from a patient treated with antithyroid drugs. In nucleotides, the sequence is TGTGCCAGCAGCTTTGGGCCCAGTGGGTACGAGCAGTACTTC. Its amino acids are CASSFGPSGYEQYF.